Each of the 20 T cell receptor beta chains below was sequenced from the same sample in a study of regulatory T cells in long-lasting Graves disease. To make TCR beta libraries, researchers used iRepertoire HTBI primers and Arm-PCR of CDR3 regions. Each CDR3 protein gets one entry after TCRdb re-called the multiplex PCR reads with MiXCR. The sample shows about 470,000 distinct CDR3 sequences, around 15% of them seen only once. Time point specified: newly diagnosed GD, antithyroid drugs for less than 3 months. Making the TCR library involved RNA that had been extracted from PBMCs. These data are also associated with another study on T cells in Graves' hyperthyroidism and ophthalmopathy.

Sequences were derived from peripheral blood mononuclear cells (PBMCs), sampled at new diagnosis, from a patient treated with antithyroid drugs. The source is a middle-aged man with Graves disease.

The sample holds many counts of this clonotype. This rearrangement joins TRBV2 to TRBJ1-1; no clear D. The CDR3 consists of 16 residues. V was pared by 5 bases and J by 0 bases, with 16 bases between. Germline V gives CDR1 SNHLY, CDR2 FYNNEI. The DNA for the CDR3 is TGTGCCAGCAGTCCCTGGGAGAGGAGGATGAACACTGAAGCTTTCTTT. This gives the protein CASSPWERRMNTEAFF. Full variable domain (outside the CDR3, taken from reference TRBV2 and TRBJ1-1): EPEVTQTPSHQVTQMGQEVILRCVPISNHLYFYWYRQILGQKVEFLVSFYNNEISEKSEIFDDQFSVERPDGSNFTLKIRSTKLEDSAMYFCASSPWERRMNTEAFFGQGTRLTVV.

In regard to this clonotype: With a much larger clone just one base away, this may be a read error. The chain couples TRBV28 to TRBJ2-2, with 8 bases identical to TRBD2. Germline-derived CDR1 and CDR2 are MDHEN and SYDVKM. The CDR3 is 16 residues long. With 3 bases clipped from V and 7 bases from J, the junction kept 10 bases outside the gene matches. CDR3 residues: CASSFLVSGIGGELFF. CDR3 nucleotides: TGTGCCAGCAGTTTTCTGGTTAGCGGGATTGGCGGGGAGCTGTTTTTT.

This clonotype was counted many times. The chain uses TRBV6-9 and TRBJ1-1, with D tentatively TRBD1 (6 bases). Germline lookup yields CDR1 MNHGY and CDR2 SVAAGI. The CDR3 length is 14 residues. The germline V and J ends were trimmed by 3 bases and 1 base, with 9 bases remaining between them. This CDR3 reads CASSYGGANTEAFF. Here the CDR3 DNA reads TGTGCCAGCAGTTACGGGGGCGCGAACACTGAAGCTTTCTTT.

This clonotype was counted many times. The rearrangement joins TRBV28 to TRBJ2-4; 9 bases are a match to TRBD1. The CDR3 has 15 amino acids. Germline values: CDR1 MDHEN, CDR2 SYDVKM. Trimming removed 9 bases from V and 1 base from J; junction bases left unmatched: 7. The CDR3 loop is CASLGTGPAKNIQYF. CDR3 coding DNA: TGTGCCAGTCTTGGGACAGGGCCTGCCAAAAACATTCAGTACTTC.

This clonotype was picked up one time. The CDR3 sequence: CSAFYGTGGDTEAFF. CDR3 in DNA: TGCAGTGCTTTTTACGGGACAGGGGGCGACACTGAAGCTTTCTTT. V gene TRBV20-1 combines with J gene TRBJ1-1; 12 nucleotides line up with TRBD1. This CDR3 spans 15 amino acids. J gave up 3 bases and V 5 bases, and 7 bases lay outside the gene matches. Germline V gives CDR1 DFQATT, CDR2 SNEGSKA (reference sequence).

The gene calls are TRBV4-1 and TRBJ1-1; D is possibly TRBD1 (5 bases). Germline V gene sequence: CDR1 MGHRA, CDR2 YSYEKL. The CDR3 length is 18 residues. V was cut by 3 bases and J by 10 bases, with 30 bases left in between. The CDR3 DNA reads TGCGCCAGCAGCCATAAGGGGAAGGGGCACGAAATTTTCTTTGGAGCTTTCTTT. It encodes CASSHKGKGHEIFFGAFF.

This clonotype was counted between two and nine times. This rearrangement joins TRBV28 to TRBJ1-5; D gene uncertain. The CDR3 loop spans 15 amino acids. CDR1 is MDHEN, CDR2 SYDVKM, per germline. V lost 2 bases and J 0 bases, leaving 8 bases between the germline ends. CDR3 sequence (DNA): TGTGCCAGCAGTTTAGCCGCTTATAGCAATCAGCCCCAGCATTTT. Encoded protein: CASSLAAYSNQPQHF.

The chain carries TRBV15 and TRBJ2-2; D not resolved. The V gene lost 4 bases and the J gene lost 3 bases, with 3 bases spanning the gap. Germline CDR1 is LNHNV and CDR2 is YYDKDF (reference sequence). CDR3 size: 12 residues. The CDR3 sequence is CATSTHTGELFF. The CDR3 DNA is TGTGCCACCAGCACCCACACCGGGGAGCTGTTTTTT.

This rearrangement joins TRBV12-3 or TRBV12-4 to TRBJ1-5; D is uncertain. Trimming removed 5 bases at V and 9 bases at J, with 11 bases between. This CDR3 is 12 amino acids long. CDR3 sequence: CASSLTMGPQHF. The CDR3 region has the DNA TGTGCCAGCAGTCTGACCATGGGGCCCCAGCATTTT.

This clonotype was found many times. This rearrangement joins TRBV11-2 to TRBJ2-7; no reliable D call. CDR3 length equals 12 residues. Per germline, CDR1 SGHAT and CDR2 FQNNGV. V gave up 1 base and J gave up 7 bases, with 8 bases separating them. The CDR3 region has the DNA TGTGCCAGCAGCTTAGGCCCCTCGGAGCAGTACTTC. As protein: CASSLGPSEQYF.

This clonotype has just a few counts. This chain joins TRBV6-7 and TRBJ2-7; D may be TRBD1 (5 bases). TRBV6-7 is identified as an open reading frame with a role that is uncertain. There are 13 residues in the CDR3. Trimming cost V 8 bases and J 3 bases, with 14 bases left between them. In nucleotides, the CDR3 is TGTGCCAGCCCGCCAGGGTCAAGCTACGAGCAGTACTTC. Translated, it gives CASPPGSSYEQYF.

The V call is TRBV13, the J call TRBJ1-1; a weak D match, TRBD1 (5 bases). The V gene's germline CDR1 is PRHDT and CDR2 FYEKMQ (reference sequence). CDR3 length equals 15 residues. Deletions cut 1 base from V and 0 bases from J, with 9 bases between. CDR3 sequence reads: CASSLAGTVNTEAFF. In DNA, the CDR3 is TGTGCCAGCAGCTTAGCAGGGACGGTGAACACTGAAGCTTTCTTT.

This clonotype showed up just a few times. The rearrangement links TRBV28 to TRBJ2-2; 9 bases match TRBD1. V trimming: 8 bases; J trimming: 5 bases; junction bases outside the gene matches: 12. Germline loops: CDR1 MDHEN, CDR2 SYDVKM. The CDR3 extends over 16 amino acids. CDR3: CASGETRQGGTGELFF. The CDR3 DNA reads TGTGCCAGCGGGGAAACCCGACAGGGGGGTACCGGGGAGCTGTTTTTT. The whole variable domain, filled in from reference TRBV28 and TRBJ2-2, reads DVKVTQSSRYLVKRTGEKVFLECVQDMDHENMFWYRQDPGLGLRLIYFSYDVKMKEKGDIPEGYSVSREKKERFSLILESASTNQTSMYLCASGETRQGGTGELFFGEGSRLTVL.

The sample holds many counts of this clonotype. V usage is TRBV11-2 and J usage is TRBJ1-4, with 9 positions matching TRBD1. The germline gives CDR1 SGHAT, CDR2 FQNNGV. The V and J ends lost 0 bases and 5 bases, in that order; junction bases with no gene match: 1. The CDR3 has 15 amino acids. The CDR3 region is CASSLEGQGNEKLFF. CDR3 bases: TGTGCCAGCAGCTTAGAGGGACAGGGAAATGAAAAACTGTTTTTT.

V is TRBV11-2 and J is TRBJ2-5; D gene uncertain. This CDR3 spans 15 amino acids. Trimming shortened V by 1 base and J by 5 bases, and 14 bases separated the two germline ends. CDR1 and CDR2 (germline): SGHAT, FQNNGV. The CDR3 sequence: CASSLAGRSGETQYF. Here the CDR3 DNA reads TGTGCCAGCAGCTTAGCAGGCAGGAGTGGGGAGACCCAGTACTTC.

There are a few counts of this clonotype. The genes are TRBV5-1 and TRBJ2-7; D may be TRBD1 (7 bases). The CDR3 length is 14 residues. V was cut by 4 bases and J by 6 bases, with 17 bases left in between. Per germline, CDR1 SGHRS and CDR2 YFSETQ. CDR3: CASSIKGQGGEQYF. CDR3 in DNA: TGCGCCAGCAGCATAAAAGGGCAGGGGGGCGAGCAGTACTTC. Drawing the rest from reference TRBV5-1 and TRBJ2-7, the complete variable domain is KAGVTQTPRYLIKTRGQQVTLSCSPISGHRSVSWYQQTPGQGLQFLFEYFSETQRNKGNFPGRFSGRQFSNSRSEMNVSTLELGDSALYLCASSIKGQGGEQYFGPGTRLTVT.

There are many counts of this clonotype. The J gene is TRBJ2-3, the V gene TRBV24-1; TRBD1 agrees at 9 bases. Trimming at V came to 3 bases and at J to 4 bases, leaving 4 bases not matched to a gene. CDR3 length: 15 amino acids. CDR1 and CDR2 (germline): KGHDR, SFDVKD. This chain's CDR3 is CATSDATGGPDTQYF. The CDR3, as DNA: TGTGCCACCAGTGATGCGACAGGGGGACCAGATACGCAGTATTTT.

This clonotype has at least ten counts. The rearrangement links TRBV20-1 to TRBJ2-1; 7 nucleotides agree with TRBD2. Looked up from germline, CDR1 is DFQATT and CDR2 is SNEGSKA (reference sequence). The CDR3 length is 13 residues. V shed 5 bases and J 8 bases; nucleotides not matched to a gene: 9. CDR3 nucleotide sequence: TGCAGTGCTCCCCTACTAGCGATAGATGAGCAGTTCTTC. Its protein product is CSAPLLAIDEQFF.

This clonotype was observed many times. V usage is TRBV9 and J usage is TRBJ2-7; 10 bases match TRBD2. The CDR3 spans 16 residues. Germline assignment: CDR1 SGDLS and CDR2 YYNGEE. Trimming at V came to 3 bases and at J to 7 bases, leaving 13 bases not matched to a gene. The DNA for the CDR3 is TGTGCCAGCAGCGAGGGTCCGAGCGGGAGGGCCGGGGAGCAGTACTTC. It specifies CASSEGPSGRAGEQYF.

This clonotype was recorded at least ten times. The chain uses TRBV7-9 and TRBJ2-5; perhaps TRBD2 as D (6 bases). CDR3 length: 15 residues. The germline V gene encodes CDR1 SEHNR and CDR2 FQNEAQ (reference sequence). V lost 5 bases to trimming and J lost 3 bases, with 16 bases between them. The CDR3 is CASSLREQAKETQYF. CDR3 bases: TGTGCCAGCAGCCTCCGGGAGCAGGCTAAAGAGACCCAGTACTTC. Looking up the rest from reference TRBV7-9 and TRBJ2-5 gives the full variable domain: DTGVSQNPRHKITKRGQNVTFRCDPISEHNRLYWYRQTLGQGPEFLTYFQNEAQLEKSRLLSDRFSAERPKGSFSTLEIQRTEQGDSAMYLCASSLREQAKETQYFGPGTRLLVL.